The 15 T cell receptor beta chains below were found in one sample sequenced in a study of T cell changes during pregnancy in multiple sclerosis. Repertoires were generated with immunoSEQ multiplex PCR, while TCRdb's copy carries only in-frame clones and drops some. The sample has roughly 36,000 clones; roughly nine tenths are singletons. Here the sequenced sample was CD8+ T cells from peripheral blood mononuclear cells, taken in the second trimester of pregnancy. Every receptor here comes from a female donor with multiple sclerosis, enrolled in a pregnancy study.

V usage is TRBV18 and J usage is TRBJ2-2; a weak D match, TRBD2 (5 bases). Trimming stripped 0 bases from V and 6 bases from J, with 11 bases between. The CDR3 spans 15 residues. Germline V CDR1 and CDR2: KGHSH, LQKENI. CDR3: CASSPPEEAPGELFF. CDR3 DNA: TGTGCCAGCTCACCACCGGAGGAGGCCCCCGGGGAGCTGTTTTTT. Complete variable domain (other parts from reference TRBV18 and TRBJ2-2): NAGVMQNPRHLVRRRGQEARLRCSPMKGHSHVYWYRQLPEEGLKFMVYLQKENIIDESGMPKERFSAEFPKEGPSILRIQQVVRGDSAAYFCASSPPEEAPGELFFGEGSRLTVL.

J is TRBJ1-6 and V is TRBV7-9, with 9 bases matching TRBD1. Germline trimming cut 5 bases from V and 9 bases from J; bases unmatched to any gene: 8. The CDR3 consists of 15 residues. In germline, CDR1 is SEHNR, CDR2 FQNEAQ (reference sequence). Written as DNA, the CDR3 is TGTGCCAGCAGCCCGGGACAGGGTTTTGTTTCACCCCTCCACTTT. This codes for CASSPGQGFVSPLHF.

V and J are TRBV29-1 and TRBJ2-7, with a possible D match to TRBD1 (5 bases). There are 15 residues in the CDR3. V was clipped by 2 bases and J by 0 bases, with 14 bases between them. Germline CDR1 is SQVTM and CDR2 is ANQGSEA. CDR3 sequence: CSVESQDTSSYEQYF. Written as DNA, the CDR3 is TGCAGCGTTGAAAGCCAGGACACGAGCTCCTACGAGCAGTACTTC.

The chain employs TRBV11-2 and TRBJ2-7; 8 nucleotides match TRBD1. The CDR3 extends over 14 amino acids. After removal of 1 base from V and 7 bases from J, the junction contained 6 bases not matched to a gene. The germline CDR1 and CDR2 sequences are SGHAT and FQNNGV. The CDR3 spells CASSLATGGREQYF. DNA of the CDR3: TGTGCCAGCAGCTTAGCAACAGGGGGAAGGGAGCAGTACTTC.

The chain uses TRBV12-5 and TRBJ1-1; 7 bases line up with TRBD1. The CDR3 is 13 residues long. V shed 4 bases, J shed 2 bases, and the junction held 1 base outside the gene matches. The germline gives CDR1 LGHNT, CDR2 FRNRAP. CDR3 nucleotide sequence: TGTGCTAGTGGTTGGGACAGAAACACTGAAGCTTTCTTT. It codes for CASGWDRNTEAFF.

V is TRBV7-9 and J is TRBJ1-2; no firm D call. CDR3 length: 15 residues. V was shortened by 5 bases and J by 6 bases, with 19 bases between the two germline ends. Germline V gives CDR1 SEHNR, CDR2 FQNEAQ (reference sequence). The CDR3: CASSVTEHKMNGYTF. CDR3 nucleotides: TGTGCCAGCAGCGTCACAGAACACAAAATGAATGGCTACACCTTC.

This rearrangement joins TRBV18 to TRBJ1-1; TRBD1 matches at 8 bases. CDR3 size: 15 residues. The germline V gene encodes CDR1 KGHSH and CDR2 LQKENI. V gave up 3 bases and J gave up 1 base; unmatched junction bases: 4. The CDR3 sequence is CASSPLQGANTEAFF. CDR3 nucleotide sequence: TGTGCCAGCTCACCTCTCCAGGGGGCGAACACTGAAGCTTTCTTT.

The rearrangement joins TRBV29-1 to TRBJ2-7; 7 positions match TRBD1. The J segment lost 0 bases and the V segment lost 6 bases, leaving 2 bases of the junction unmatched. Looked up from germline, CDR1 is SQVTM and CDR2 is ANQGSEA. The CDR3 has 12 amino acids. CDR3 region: CSVRQGSYEQYF. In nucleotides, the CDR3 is TGCAGCGTCCGACAGGGCTCCTACGAGCAGTACTTC.

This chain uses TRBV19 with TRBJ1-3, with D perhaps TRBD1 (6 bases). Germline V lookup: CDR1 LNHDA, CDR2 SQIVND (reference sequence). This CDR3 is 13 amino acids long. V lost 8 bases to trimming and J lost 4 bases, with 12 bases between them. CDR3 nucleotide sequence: TGTGCCAGTTCTACAGGGTACGGAAACACCATATATTTT. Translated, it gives CASSTGYGNTIYF.

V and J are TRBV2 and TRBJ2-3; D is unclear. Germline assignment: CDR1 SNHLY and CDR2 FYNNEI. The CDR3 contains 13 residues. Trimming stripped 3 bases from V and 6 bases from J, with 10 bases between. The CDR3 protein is CASSDVNRDTQYF. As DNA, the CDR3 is TGTGCCAGCAGTGACGTAAATCGTGATACGCAGTATTTT.

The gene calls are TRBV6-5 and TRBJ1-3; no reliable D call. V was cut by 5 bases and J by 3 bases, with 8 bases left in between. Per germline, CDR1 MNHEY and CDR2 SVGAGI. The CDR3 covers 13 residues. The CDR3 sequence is CASSRGYGNTIYF. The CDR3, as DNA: TGTGCCAGCAGTCGGGGTTATGGAAACACCATATATTTT.

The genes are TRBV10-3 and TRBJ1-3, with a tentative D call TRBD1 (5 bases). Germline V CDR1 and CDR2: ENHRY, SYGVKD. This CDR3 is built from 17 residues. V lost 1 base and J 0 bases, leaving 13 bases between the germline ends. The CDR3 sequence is CAISEFGGSFSGNTIYF. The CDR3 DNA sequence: TGTGCCATCAGTGAGTTCGGGGGGTCCTTCTCTGGAAACACCATATATTTT.

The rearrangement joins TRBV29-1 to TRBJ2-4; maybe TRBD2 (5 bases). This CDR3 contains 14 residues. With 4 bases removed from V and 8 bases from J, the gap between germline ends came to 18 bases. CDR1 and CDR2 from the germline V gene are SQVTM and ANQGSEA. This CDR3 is CSVVPLEGSDIQYF. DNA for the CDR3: TGCAGCGTTGTACCGCTAGAGGGTTCCGACATTCAGTACTTC.

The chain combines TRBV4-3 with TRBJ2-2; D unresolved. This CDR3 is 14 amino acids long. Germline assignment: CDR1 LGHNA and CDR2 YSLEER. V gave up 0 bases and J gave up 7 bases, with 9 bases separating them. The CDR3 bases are TGCGCCAGCAGCCAAGACTTGATGCGCGGGGAGCTGTTTTTT. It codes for CASSQDLMRGELFF.

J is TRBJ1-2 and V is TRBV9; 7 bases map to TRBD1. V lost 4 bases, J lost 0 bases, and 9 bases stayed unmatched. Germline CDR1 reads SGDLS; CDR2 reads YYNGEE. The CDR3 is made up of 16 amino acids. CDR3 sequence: CASSISGQEANYGYTF. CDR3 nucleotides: TGTGCCAGCAGCATTTCTGGACAGGAAGCTAACTATGGCTACACCTTC.